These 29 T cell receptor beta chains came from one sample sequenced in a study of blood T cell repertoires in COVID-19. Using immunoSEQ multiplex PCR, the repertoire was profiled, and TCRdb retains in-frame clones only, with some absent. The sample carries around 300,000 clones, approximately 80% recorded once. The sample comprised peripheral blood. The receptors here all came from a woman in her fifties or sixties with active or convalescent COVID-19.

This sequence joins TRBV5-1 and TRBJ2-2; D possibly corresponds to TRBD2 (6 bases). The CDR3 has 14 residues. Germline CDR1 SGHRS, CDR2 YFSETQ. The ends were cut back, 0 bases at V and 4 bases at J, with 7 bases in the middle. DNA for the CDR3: TGCGCCAGCAGCTTGGGGGGAGGCACCGGGGAGCTGTTTTTT. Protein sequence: CASSLGGGTGELFF.

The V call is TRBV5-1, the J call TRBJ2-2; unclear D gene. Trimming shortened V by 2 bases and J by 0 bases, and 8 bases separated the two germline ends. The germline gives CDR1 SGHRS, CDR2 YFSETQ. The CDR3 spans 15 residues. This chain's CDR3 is CASSLLFANTGELFF. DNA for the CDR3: TGCGCCAGCAGCTTACTATTCGCGAACACCGGGGAGCTGTTTTTT. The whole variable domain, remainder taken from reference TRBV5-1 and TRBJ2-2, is KAGVTQTPRYLIKTRGQQVTLSCSPISGHRSVSWYQQTPGQGLQFLFEYFSETQRNKGNFPGRFSGRQFSNSRSEMNVSTLELGDSALYLCASSLLFANTGELFFGEGSRLTVL.

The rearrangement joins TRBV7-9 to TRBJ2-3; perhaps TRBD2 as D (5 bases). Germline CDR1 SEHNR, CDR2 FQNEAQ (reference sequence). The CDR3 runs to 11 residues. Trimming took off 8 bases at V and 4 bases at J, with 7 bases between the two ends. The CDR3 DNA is TGTGCCAGCTTCGGGGCAGATACGCAGTATTTT. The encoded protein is CASFGADTQYF.

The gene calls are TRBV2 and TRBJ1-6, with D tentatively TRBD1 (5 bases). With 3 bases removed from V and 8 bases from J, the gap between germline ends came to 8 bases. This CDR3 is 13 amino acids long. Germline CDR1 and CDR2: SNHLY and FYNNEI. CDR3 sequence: CASSDVGHSPLHF. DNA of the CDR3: TGTGCCAGCAGTGACGTGGGGCATTCACCCCTCCACTTT. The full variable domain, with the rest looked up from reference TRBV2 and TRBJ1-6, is EPEVTQTPSHQVTQMGQEVILRCVPISNHLYFYWYRQILGQKVEFLVSFYNNEISEKSEIFDDQFSVERPDGSNFTLKIRSTKLEDSAMYFCASSDVGHSPLHFGNGTRLTVT.

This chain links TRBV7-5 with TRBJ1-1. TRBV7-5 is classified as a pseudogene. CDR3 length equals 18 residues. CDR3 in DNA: TGTGTCAGAAGCCACCAAGACTGGTTGGACTCTATGAACACTGAAGCTTTCTTT. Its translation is CVRSHQDWLDSMNTEAFF.

The CDR3 loop reads CASTPGLMNTEAFF. CDR3 in DNA: TGTGCCAGCACCCCGGGACTTATGAACACTGAAGCTTTCTTT. The gene calls are TRBV6-5 and TRBJ1-1, with D perhaps TRBD1 (5 bases). CDR3 length: 14 amino acids. Germline V CDR1 and CDR2: MNHEY, SVGAGI. The V end was cut by 7 bases, the J end by 0 bases, with 12 bases between.

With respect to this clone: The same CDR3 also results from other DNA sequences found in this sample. CDR3 nucleotides: TGTGCCAGCAGCTTAGCGGGAGGGCCGTACGAGCAGTACTTC. It codes for CASSLAGGPYEQYF. This chain links TRBV11-2 with TRBJ2-7; 8 nucleotides agree with TRBD2. The CDR3 length is 14 residues. J was trimmed by 4 bases and V by 1 base; bases with no gene match: 3. Per the germline V gene, CDR1 is SGHAT and CDR2 is FQNNGV.

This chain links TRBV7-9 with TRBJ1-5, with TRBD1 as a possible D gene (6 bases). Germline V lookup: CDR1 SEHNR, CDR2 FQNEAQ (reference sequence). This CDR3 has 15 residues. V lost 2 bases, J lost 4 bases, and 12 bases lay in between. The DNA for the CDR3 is TGTGCCAGCAGCTTATCTGTACAGGGAAATCAGCCCCAGCATTTT. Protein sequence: CASSLSVQGNQPQHF.

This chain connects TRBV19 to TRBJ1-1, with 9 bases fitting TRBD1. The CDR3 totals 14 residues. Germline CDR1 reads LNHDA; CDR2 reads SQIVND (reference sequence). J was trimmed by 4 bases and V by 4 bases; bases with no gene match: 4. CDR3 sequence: CASSKQDRGTEAFF. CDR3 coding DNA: TGTGCCAGTAGTAAACAGGACAGGGGCACTGAAGCTTTCTTT.

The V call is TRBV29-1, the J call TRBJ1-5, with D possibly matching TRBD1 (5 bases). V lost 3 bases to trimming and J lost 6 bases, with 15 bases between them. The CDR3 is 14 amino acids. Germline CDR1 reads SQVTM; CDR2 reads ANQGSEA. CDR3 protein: CSVEPGQEGQPQHF. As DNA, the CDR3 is TGCAGCGTTGAGCCAGGGCAGGAAGGTCAGCCCCAGCATTTT.

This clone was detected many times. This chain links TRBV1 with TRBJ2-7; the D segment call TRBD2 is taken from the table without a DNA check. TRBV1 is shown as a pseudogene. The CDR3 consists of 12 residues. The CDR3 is CTSGCREHEQYF. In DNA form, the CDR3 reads TGCACCAGCGGCTGCCGGGAGCACGAGCAGTACTTC.

CDR3 protein: CASSEPPFRGSDSPTNEKLFF. The CDR3 DNA reads as TGTGCCAGCAGTGAACCTCCTTTTAGAGGCTCTGACAGCCCAACTAATGAAAAACTGTTTTTT. This rearrangement joins TRBV6-1 to TRBJ1-4; perhaps TRBD1 as D (5 bases). V lost 2 bases to trimming and J lost 0 bases, with 25 bases between them. Germline loops: CDR1 MNHNS, CDR2 SASEGT. The CDR3 sequence is 21 residues long.

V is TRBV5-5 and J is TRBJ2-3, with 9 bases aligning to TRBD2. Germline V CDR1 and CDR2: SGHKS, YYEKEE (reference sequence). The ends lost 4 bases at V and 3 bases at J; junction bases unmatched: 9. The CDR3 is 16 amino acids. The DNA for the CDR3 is TGTGCCAGCAGCCCTGTTGCGGGAGGGGGGACAGATACGCAGTATTTT. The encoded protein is CASSPVAGGGTDTQYF.

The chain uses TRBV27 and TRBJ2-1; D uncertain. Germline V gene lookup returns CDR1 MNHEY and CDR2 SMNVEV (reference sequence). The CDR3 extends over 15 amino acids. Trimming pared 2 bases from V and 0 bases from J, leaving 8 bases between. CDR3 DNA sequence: TGTGCCAGCAGTTTAACAGAGAGCTCCTACAATGAGCAGTTCTTC. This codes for CASSLTESSYNEQFF.

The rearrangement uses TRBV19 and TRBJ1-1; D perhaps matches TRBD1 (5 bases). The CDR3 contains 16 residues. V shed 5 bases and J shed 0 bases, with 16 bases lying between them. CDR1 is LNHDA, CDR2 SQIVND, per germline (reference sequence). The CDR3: CASSWKQGGVNTEAFF. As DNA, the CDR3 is TGTGCCAGTAGTTGGAAGCAGGGCGGGGTGAACACTGAAGCTTTCTTT.

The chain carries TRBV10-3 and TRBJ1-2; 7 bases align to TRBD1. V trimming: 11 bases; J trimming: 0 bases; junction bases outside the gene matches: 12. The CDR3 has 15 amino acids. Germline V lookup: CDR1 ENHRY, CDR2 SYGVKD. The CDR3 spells CASGQLINPNYGYTF. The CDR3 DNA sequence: TGTGCCTCGGGACAGCTTATCAATCCTAACTATGGCTACACCTTC.

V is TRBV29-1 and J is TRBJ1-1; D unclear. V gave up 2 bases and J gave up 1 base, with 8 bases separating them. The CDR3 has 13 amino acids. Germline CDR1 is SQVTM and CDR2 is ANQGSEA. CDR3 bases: TGCAGCGTTGAATTCTATAGGAACACTGAAGCTTTCTTT. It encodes CSVEFYRNTEAFF.

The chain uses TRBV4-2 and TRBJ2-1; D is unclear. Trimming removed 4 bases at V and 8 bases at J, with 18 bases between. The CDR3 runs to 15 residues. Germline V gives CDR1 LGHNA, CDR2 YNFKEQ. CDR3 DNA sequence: TGTGCCAGCAGCCCCACCTTTCGAGGCTCGGATGAGCAGTTCTTC. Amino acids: CASSPTFRGSDEQFF.

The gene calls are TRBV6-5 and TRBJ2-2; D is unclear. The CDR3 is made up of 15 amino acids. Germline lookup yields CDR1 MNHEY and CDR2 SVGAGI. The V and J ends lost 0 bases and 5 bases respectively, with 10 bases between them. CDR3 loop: CASSYSRQQTGELFF. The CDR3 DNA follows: TGTGCCAGCAGTTACTCGAGGCAGCAAACCGGGGAGCTGTTTTTT.

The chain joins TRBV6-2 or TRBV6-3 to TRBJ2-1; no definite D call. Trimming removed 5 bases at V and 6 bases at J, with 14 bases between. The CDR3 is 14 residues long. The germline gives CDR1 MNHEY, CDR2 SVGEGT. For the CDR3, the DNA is TGTGCCAGCAGTGCCCGGGTGAAAGCCAATGAGCAGTTCTTC. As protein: CASSARVKANEQFF.

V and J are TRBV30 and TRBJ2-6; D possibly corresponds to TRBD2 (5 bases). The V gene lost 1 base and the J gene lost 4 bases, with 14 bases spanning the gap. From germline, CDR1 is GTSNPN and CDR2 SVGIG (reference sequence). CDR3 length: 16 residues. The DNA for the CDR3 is TGTGCCTGGAGTGCCTCCCCGGGGTCCGGGGCCAACGTCCTGACTTTC. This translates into CAWSASPGSGANVLTF.

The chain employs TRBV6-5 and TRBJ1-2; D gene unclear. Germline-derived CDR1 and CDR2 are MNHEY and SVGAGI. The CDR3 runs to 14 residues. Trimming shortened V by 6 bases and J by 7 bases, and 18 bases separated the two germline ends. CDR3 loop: CASRLDFEAAGYTF. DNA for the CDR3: TGTGCCAGCAGGCTGGACTTCGAGGCTGCTGGCTACACCTTC.

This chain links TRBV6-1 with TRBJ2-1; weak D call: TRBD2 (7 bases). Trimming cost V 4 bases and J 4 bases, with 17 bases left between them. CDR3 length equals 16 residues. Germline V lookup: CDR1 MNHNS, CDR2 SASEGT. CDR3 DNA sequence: TGTGCCAGCAGTGCGGTGGGGGGGGGCCCTTACAATGAGCAGTTCTTC. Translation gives CASSAVGGGPYNEQFF.

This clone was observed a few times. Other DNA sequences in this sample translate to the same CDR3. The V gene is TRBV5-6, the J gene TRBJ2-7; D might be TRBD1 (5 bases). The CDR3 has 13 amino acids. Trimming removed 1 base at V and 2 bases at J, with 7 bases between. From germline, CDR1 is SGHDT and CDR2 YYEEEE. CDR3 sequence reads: CASSLTGTYEQYF. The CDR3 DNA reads TGTGCCAGCAGCTTGACAGGTACCTACGAGCAGTACTTC.

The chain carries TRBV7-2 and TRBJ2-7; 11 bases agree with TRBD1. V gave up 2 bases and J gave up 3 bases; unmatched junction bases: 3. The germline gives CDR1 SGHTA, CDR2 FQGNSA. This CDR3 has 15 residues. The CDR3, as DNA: TGTGCCAGCAGCTTAACCGGGACAGGGGGCTACGAGCAGTACTTC. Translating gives CASSLTGTGGYEQYF.

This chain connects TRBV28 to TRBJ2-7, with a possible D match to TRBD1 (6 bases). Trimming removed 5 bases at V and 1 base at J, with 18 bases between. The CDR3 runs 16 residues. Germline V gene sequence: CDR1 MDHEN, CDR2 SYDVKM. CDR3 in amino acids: CASSKAQGVRSYEQYF. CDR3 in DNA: TGTGCCAGCAGTAAAGCACAGGGAGTCAGGTCCTACGAGCAGTACTTC.

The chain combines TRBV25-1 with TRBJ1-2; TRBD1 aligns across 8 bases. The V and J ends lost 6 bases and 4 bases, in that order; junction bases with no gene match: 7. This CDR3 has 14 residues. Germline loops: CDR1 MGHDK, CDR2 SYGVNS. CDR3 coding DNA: TGTGCCAGCAGCCCTCAGGACAGGGCCTATGGCTACACCTTC. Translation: CASSPQDRAYGYTF.

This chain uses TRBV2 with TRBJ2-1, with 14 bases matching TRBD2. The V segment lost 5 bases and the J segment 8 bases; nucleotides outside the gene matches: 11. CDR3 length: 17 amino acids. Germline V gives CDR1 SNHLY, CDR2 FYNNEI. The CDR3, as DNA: TGTGCCAGCAGTCCCCGGACTAGCGGGAGGAATTGGTATGAGCAGTTCTTC. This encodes CASSPRTSGRNWYEQFF.

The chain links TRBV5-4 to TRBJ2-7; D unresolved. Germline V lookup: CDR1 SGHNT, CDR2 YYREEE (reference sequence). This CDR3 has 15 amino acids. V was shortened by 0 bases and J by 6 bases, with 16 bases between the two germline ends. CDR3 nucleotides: TGTGCCAGCAGCTTGGGGAGTAGAAAGTCAGCCGAGCAGTACTTC. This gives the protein CASSLGSRKSAEQYF. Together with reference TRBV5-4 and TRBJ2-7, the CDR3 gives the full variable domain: ETGVTQSPTHLIKTRGQQVTLRCSSQSGHNTVSWYQQALGQGPQFIFQYYREEENGRGNFPPRFSGLQFPNYSSELNVNALELDDSALYLCASSLGSRKSAEQYFGPGTRLTVT.